These T cell receptor beta chains were read from a single sample in a study of molecular identifiers for immune sequencing clone quantification. From the PCR reads, TCRdb called clonotypes with MiXCR, one entry per CDR3 protein. The sample yields tens of thousands of distinct CDR3 sequences, about 18% seen once. Material: naive CD8+ T cells from blood, with Jurkat cell RNA spiked in. These TCRs come from a human donor in good health. Some libraries in this study had Jurkat cell RNA spiked in. The CDR3 runs from the conserved cysteine through the conserved F or W. Fields, in order: V gene, J gene, D gene, clone size, CDR3 DNA, CDR3 protein. D genes are given only for firm matches. Only some rows state a clone size, as once, few, many or a class for expanded clones.

TRBV16	TRBJ2-7	-	many	TGTGCCAGCAGCCCATGGGGGCAGGGCCCCTACGAGCAGTACTTC	CASSPWGQGPYEQYF
TRBV10-1	TRBJ2-1	TRBD2	many	TGCGCCAGCAGCCAGAGTCTGCTAGCGGCCTACAATGAGCAGTTCTTC	CASSQSLLAAYNEQFF
TRBV6-2/TRBV6-3	TRBJ2-5	-	medium-sized	TGTGCCAGCAGTTACCAGGCAGAACAAGAGACCCAGTACTTC	CASSYQAEQETQYF
TRBV9	TRBJ2-3	-	many	TGTGCCAGCAGCGTAGAACCCAGCGGACCAACAGATACGCAGTATTTT	CASSVEPSGPTDTQYF
TRBV11-2	TRBJ2-3	TRBD2	-	TGTGCCAGCAGCTACAAAGCGGGAGGCACAGATACGCAGTATTTT	CASSYKAGGTDTQYF
TRBV20-1	TRBJ2-7	-	many	TGCAGTGCTAGAGATCCCTTGGGGGAGGCATCCTACGAGCAGTACTTC	CSARDPLGEASYEQYF
TRBV20-1	TRBJ2-7	TRBD1	many	TGCAGTGCTAGTGGACAGGGAACTTTTAGGTACGAGCAGTACTTC	CSASGQGTFRYEQYF
TRBV7-6	TRBJ2-5	-	few	TGTGCCAGCAGCTTAGCCTTCCTTATGGGACTCCCTTCTAAAGAGACCCAGTACTTC	CASSLAFLMGLPSKETQYF
TRBV11-2	TRBJ1-4	-	few	TGTGCCAGCAGACCCGGGGTGGGGGTTCCTAATGAAAAACTGTTTTTT	CASRPGVGVPNEKLFF
TRBV2	TRBJ2-2	-	few	TGTGCCAGCATAACTTTCAACACCGGGGAGCTGTTTTTT	CASITFNTGELFF
TRBV6-2/TRBV6-3	TRBJ2-6	TRBD1	many	TGTGCCAGCAGTTCTTCAGGGGGCTACCTCCCTGGGGCCAACGTCCTGACTTTC	CASSSSGGYLPGANVLTF
TRBV7-3	TRBJ2-3	TRBD2	-	TGTGCCAGCAGCTCCCCCGCGGTAGCGGGGGTCACAGATACGCAGTATTTT	CASSSPAVAGVTDTQYF
TRBV7-9	TRBJ2-2	-	many	TGTGCCAGCAGCACCTGGCGGTACGGGGAGCTGTTTTTT	CASSTWRYGELFF
TRBV6-5	TRBJ2-1	-	few	TGTGCCAGCAGTTACTCCCTAGCGTCCTACAATGAGCAGTTCTTC	CASSYSLASYNEQFF
TRBV20-1	TRBJ2-1	-	many	TGCAGTGCTAGACGAGCGGGTAGCTCCTACAATGAGCAGTTCTTC	CSARRAGSSYNEQFF
TRBV11-2	TRBJ1-3	TRBD1	-	TGTGCCAGCAGCTTGACAGGGCGAGGAGGAAACACCATATATTTT	CASSLTGRGGNTIYF
TRBV13	TRBJ2-3	-	few	TGTGCCAGCAGGGGCGGAACCACAGATACGCAGTATTTT	CASRGGTTDTQYF
TRBV7-9	TRBJ2-4	-	-	TGTGCCAGCAGCCCCCCGATTGCCAAAAACATTCAGTACTTC	CASSPPIAKNIQYF
TRBV7-2	TRBJ2-1	TRBD2	many	TGTGCCAGCAGCTTACCGCTTAGAGGACTAGCGGGAGTCTCCTACAATGAGCAGTTCTTC	CASSLPLRGLAGVSYNEQFF
TRBV9	TRBJ2-7	-	-	TGTGCCAGCAGCGCCTCACAGGGCTACGAGCAGTACTTC	CASSASQGYEQYF